This TCR beta chain is drawn from a study of T cell repertoires in cytomegalovirus infection. Study-wide background: Carrying CMV and the relevant HLA type showed in public TCR beta signatures. Study-wide results and limits: Ex vivo responses were dominated by HLA-C-restricted CMV-specific TCR beta clonotypes.

The ends lost 4 bases at V and 1 base at J; junction bases unmatched: 5. The CDR3 loop spans 16 amino acids. Per the germline V gene, CDR1 is SGHTA and CDR2 is FQGNSA. TCRdb ran MiXCR on the reads and lists one entry per CDR3 protein. The data contain about 270,000 distinct CDR3 sequences, less than 25% of them singletons. In this sample, this clonotype turned up a few times. Its antigen remains unknown. This receptor was taken from a human donor in good health (CMV status not recorded). Some clones in this sample may be carry-over from other donors' samples. The chain employs TRBV7-2 and TRBJ2-2; TRBD1 agrees at 8 bases. This material consisted of cultured PBMCs, taken from culture after CMV antigen stimulation. DNA of the CDR3: TGTGCCAGCAGCTCCTGGACAGGGCAGAACACCGGGGAGCTGTTTTTT. Encoded protein: CASSSWTGQNTGELFF. Drawing the rest from reference TRBV7-2 and TRBJ2-2, the complete variable domain is GAGVSQSPSNKVTEKGKDVELRCDPISGHTALYWYRQSLGQGLEFLIYFQGNSAPDKSGLPSDRFSAERTGGSVSTLTIQRTQQEDSAVYLCASSSWTGQNTGELFFGEGSRLTVL.